This TCR beta chain was identified in a study of T-cell reconstitution after alpha-beta-depleted transplantation in children. General observations from the study: At one year after transplant, newly produced T cells mostly accounted for T-cell counts and diversity.

With regard to this clonotype: As yet, its antigen is unknown. One end of the junction varies from germline; a read error may be responsible.

Using unique molecular identifiers, the investigators prepared the TCRbeta library. TCRdb independently ran MiXCR on the PCR reads; one entry per CDR3 protein. The table lists approximately 1,000,000 distinct CDR3 sequences, about 29% of them singletons, with roughly 30% in the top ten. CDR3 length: 13 residues. CDR1 is SGHKS, CDR2 YYEKEE, per germline (reference sequence). The genes are TRBV5-5 and TRBJ1-2; D possibly corresponds to TRBD1 (5 bases). The specimen was PBMCs, mostly from graft donor cells, collected 360 days after TCRalphabeta/CD19-depleted stem cell transplant. The receptor was derived from a boy less than two years old who had a stem cell transplant for SCID, so the T cells may come from the graft donor. The CDR3 DNA is TGTGCCAGCAGCTCCAGAGATACAGGAATCCCGGGCTTC. It encodes CASSSRDTGIPGF.